Following are 26 T cell receptor beta chains from one sample sequenced in a study of a mutant IDH1 vaccine in newly diagnosed glioma. Noted time point: week 47, end of study. Each vaccine dose was 300 ug of mutant IDH1 20-mer peptide, with topical imiquimod. TCRdb keeps only in-frame clones here, not all; method: immunoSEQ multiplex PCR. Of roughly 43,000 clones in the sample, around 82% were seen once. These TCRs are of unknown antigen specificity. This specimen consisted of PBMCs, obtained from a glioma patient whose treatment included an IDH1 peptide vaccine. These receptors were obtained from a man younger than 35 with glioma. Some clones in this sample may be carry-over from other donors' samples.

This chain links TRBV10-3 with TRBJ1-2, with a possible D match to TRBD1 (6 bases). The CDR3 spans 14 residues. V lost 6 bases and J lost 0, with 11 bases in between. Germline assignment: CDR1 ENHRY and CDR2 SYGVKD. Here the CDR3 DNA reads TGTGCCATCAGGGACAGCGTAACTAACTATGGCTACACCTTC. Amino acid sequence: CAIRDSVTNYGYTF.

The rearrangement uses TRBV18 and TRBJ2-3, with TRBD2 matching over 8 bases. CDR3 size: 16 residues. Germline CDR1 KGHSH, CDR2 LQKENI. The J segment lost 1 base and the V segment lost 3 bases, leaving 6 bases of the junction unmatched. CDR3 DNA sequence: TGTGCCAGCTCACCCCAGCGGGAGCGTCGCACAGATACGCAGTATTTT. This translates into CASSPQRERRTDTQYF.

This clone was counted a single time. The rearrangement joins TRBV6-5 to TRBJ1-2; 7 positions agree with TRBD1. CDR3 length: 15 amino acids. V shed 5 bases, J shed 4 bases, and the junction held 10 bases outside the gene matches. CDR1 is MNHEY, CDR2 SVGAGI, per germline. DNA for the CDR3: TGTGCCAGCAGTAGGACAGGCCCACGATTCTATGGCTACACCTTC. Encoded protein: CASSRTGPRFYGYTF.

The chain joins TRBV6-5 to TRBJ2-7; the D gene could be TRBD1 or TRBD2 (5 bases each). The CDR3 length is 14 residues. V gave up 5 bases and J gave up 0 bases, with 11 bases separating them. CDR1 is MNHEY, CDR2 SVGAGI, per germline. CDR3 nucleotide sequence: TGTGCCAGCAGTCGGGGCTTGAGCTCCTACGAGCAGTACTTC. Its translation: CASSRGLSSYEQYF.

The CDR3 bases are TGTGCCAGCAGTTGGGGACAGTCGTATGGCTACACCTTC. It specifies CASSWGQSYGYTF. The chain carries TRBV2 and TRBJ1-2, with TRBD1 matching over 7 bases. Trimming cost V 5 bases and J 5 bases; bases outside gene matches: 5. This CDR3 comprises 13 residues. Germline V gene data show CDR1 as SNHLY and CDR2 as FYNNEI.

V gene TRBV28 combines with J gene TRBJ1-2; D unresolved. CDR1 and CDR2 (germline): MDHEN, SYDVKM. The V gene lost 7 bases and the J gene lost 6 bases, with 21 bases spanning the gap. The CDR3 runs 15 residues. This CDR3 is CASTSLSTGVNGYTF. CDR3 in DNA: TGTGCCAGCACCTCCTTATCCACGGGAGTGAATGGCTACACCTTC.

V is TRBV4-3 and J is TRBJ1-2; D perhaps matches TRBD1 (6 bases). V was trimmed by 0 bases and J by 5 bases, leaving 13 bases between them. The CDR3 runs 15 residues. Germline lookup yields CDR1 LGHNA and CDR2 YSLEER. The DNA of the CDR3 is TGCGCCAGCAGCCAAGAACCGGACCAGGGGTATGGCTACACCTTC. It specifies CASSQEPDQGYGYTF.

V usage is TRBV7-2 and J usage is TRBJ2-7, with 10 bases fitting TRBD2. CDR3 size: 16 residues. Losses at the gene ends were 5 bases for V and 0 bases for J; bases not matched to a gene: 7. The germline V gene has CDR1 SGHTA and CDR2 FQGNSA. The CDR3 nucleotides read TGTGCCAGCAGCGCTCCGGGACTAGCGAGCTCCTACGAGCAGTACTTC. It encodes CASSAPGLASSYEQYF.

The table lists this clone with a count of one. The J gene is TRBJ2-7, the V gene TRBV7-2; no clear D. The CDR3 consists of 13 residues. The ends were cut back, 3 bases at V and 2 bases at J, with 8 bases in the middle. CDR1 and CDR2 (germline): SGHTA, FQGNSA. In DNA, the CDR3 is TGTGCCAGCAGCTTCAGCCCAACCTACGAGCAGTACTTC. This codes for CASSFSPTYEQYF.

The count of this clone is one. This chain connects TRBV5-1 to TRBJ1-1, with 9 bases that match TRBD1. J gave up 0 bases and V 3 bases, and 9 bases lay outside the gene matches. The V gene's germline CDR1 is SGHRS and CDR2 YFSETQ. This CDR3 is 17 amino acids long. The DNA for the CDR3 is TGCGCCAGCAGCTACGGACAGGGGAACTTCATGAACACTGAAGCTTTCTTT. It yields the protein CASSYGQGNFMNTEAFF. The complete variable domain, with remaining parts taken from reference TRBV5-1 and TRBJ1-1, reads KAGVTQTPRYLIKTRGQQVTLSCSPISGHRSVSWYQQTPGQGLQFLFEYFSETQRNKGNFPGRFSGRQFSNSRSEMNVSTLELGDSALYLCASSYGQGNFMNTEAFFGQGTRLTVV.

This clone appeared once. The rearrangement uses TRBV12-5 and TRBJ1-2, with D uncertain. V was clipped by 0 bases and J by 6 bases, with 20 bases between them. Per germline, CDR1 LGHNT and CDR2 FRNRAP. The CDR3 has 17 amino acids. The CDR3 sequence is CASGLVGFRRRVHGYTF. The CDR3 DNA reads TGTGCTAGTGGTTTGGTAGGATTCAGGCGGAGGGTGCATGGCTACACCTTC.

V and J are TRBV19 and TRBJ1-1, with D maybe TRBD1 (5 bases). Germline-derived CDR1 and CDR2 are LNHDA and SQIVND (reference sequence). The CDR3 extends over 13 amino acids. The V end was cut by 0 bases, the J end by 7 bases, with 9 bases between. Written as DNA, the CDR3 is TGTGCCAGTAGTATAGATCGGGGGTTTGAAGCTTTCTTT. Translating it yields CASSIDRGFEAFF.

This clone was seen only once. V usage is TRBV2 and J usage is TRBJ1-2, with a possible D match to TRBD1 (6 bases). Between the trimmed V and J ends, which lost 7 bases and 7 bases, there was a span of 16 bases. The CDR3 is made up of 13 amino acids. Germline loops: CDR1 SNHLY, CDR2 FYNNEI. For the CDR3, the DNA is TGTGCCAGCAAGAGGCAGCAGGGGTCTGGCTACACCTTC. It translates to CASKRQQGSGYTF.

The chain joins TRBV19 to TRBJ2-4; the D is unclear. V shed 1 base and J shed 0 bases, with 10 bases lying between them. CDR1 and CDR2 (germline): LNHDA, SQIVND (reference sequence). CDR3 size: 16 residues. CDR3 DNA: TGTGCCAGTAGTATAGGCGAAATCCGAGCCAAAAACATTCAGTACTTC. Translating gives CASSIGEIRAKNIQYF.

The chain has TRBV5-4 and TRBJ2-5, with D tentatively TRBD2 (5 bases). Germline V gene lookup returns CDR1 SGHNT and CDR2 YYREEE (reference sequence). CDR3 size: 14 residues. Trimming stripped 0 bases from V and 5 bases from J, with 11 bases between. CDR3 bases: TGTGCCAGCAGCTTGGTTGGGAGAACGGAGACCCAGTACTTC. Protein: CASSLVGRTETQYF.

The rearrangement links TRBV6-5 to TRBJ1-1; D remains ambiguous. The germline V gene encodes CDR1 MNHEY and CDR2 SVGAGI. V was cut by 7 bases and J by 8 bases, with 11 bases left in between. CDR3 length: 11 amino acids. In DNA, the CDR3 is TGTGCCAGCAAGCGCGGTAAGGAAGCTTTCTTT. Translating it yields CASKRGKEAFF.

The chain employs TRBV30 and TRBJ2-1; unclear D gene. The CDR3 totals 13 residues. V lost 4 bases, J lost 8 bases, and 15 bases lay in between. Germline V lookup: CDR1 GTSNPN, CDR2 SVGIG (reference sequence). The DNA of the CDR3 is TGTGCCTGGATAAGCTCCCTGGCGGATGAGCAGTTCTTC. Protein: CAWISSLADEQFF.

The CDR3 loop is CASSLWPSGRSEYF. DNA of the CDR3: TGTGCCAGCAGCTTGTGGCCTAGCGGGAGATCAGAGTACTTC. The chain uses TRBV5-6 and TRBJ2-7; 10 bases align to TRBD2. Germline V lookup: CDR1 SGHDT, CDR2 YYEEEE. This CDR3 is 14 amino acids long. J lost 11 bases, V lost 1 base, and 9 bases had no gene match. Together with reference TRBV5-6 and TRBJ2-7, the CDR3 gives the full variable domain: DAGVTQSPTHLIKTRGQQVTLRCSPKSGHDTVSWYQQALGQGPQFIFQYYEEEERQRGNFPDRFSGHQFPNYSSELNVNALLLGDSALYLCASSLWPSGRSEYFGPGTRLTVT.

V usage is TRBV11-1 and J usage is TRBJ1-1, with D unresolved. There are 16 residues in the CDR3. V was shortened by 4 bases and J by 1 base, with 16 bases between the two germline ends. Germline-derived CDR1 and CDR2 are SGHAT and FQDESV (reference sequence). The CDR3 loop is CASSSPTGIANTEAFF. The CDR3 bases are TGTGCCAGCAGCTCACCTACCGGAATCGCGAACACTGAAGCTTTCTTT. Using reference TRBV11-1 and TRBJ1-1 for the parts outside the CDR3, the full variable domain is EAEVAQSPRYKITEKSQAVAFWCDPISGHATLYWYRQILGQGPELLVQFQDESVVDDSQLPKDRFSAERLKGVDSTLKIQPAELGDSAMYLCASSSPTGIANTEAFFGQGTRLTVV.

The chain combines TRBV5-1 with TRBJ1-2; 9 nucleotides line up with TRBD1. Per the germline V gene, CDR1 is SGHRS and CDR2 is YFSETQ. Trimming took 2 bases from V and 8 from J; bases not matched to a gene: 16. This CDR3 region has 17 residues. The CDR3 region has the DNA TGCGCCAGCAGCTTCTCCCAATCTTTTACAGGGGGCAGAGGCTACACCTTC. It yields the protein CASSFSQSFTGGRGYTF.

The rearrangement links TRBV7-8 to TRBJ1-5; 8 nucleotides match TRBD1. J gave up 6 bases and V 0 bases, and 4 bases lay outside the gene matches. The CDR3 is 15 residues long. CDR1 and CDR2 from the germline V gene are SGHVS and FQNEAQ. CDR3 sequence (DNA): TGTGCCAGCAGCTTAGCGGACAGGGCCTTTCAGCCCCAGCATTTT. This encodes CASSLADRAFQPQHF.

The chain is built from TRBV4-3 and TRBJ1-5; D possibly corresponds to TRBD1 (6 bases). The germline V gene encodes CDR1 LGHNA and CDR2 YSLEER. Trimming removed 3 bases from V and 4 bases from J, with 10 bases in between. The CDR3 has 14 residues. The CDR3 DNA sequence: TGCGCCAGCAGCCAGCAACAGGGTAATCAGCCCCAGCATTTT. It codes for CASSQQQGNQPQHF.

Details on this clone: This specimen includes other DNA sequences encoding the same CDR3. The chain couples TRBV9 to TRBJ1-1; no definite D call. Per the germline V gene, CDR1 is SGDLS and CDR2 is YYNGEE. The CDR3 is 13 amino acids. V was pared by 2 bases and J by 1 base, with 6 bases between. The DNA of the CDR3 is TGTGCCAGCAGCGTGACGGGGAACACTGAAGCTTTCTTT. Its translation is CASSVTGNTEAFF.

A remark on this clone: The junction departs from the called germline gene at one end, perhaps through a read error. The chain couples TRBV7-7 to TRBJ2-7, with 14 nucleotides matching TRBD2. Germline lookup yields CDR1 SSHAT and CDR2 FNYEAQ (reference sequence). The length of the CDR3 is 15 residues. CDR3 nucleotides: TGTGCTAGCAGTCCGACTAGCGGGAGGGCCGACGAGCAGTACTTC. Its protein product is CASSPTSGRADEQYF.

The table lists this clone with a count of one. The chain joins TRBV4-3 to TRBJ2-7, with D perhaps being TRBD1 or TRBD2 (5 bases each). V was clipped by 0 bases and J by 4 bases, with 13 bases between them. Per germline, CDR1 LGHNA and CDR2 YSLEER. The CDR3 is made up of 15 amino acids. CDR3 loop: CASSQDLGEIYEQYF. The CDR3 DNA reads TGCGCCAGCAGCCAAGATCTAGGGGAGATTTACGAGCAGTACTTC.

J is TRBJ1-1 and V is TRBV7-6; D gene unclear. V was trimmed by 2 bases and J by 1 base, leaving 8 bases between them. Germline assignment: CDR1 SGHVS and CDR2 FNYEAQ. The CDR3 runs 14 residues. This chain's CDR3 is CASSLSWGNTEAFF. The CDR3 DNA sequence: TGTGCCAGCAGCTTAAGCTGGGGGAACACTGAAGCTTTCTTT. Using reference TRBV7-6 and TRBJ1-1 for the parts outside the CDR3, the full variable domain is GAGVSQSPRYKVTKRGQDVALRCDPISGHVSLYWYRQALGQGPEFLTYFNYEAQQDKSGLPNDRFSAERPEGSISTLTIQRTEQRDSAMYRCASSLSWGNTEAFFGQGTRLTVV.